A selection of T cell receptor beta chains follows, all from one sample in a study of shared clonotypes between healthy human individuals. Profiled with immunoSEQ multiplex PCR; TCRdb holds only in-frame clones, not every one. The top ten clones hold about 24% of a sample with hundreds of thousands of clones, about 90% of them seen once. The sample taken for sequencing was naive CD8+ T cells sorted from blood. The receptors stem from a young man in good health. CDR3s include the opening cysteine and the closing phenylalanine or tryptophan. D genes are given only for firm matches. Size tells how often a clone was seen (once, few, many) or the class of an expanded clone, and some rows leave it out.

j_call: TRBJ2-2; clone_size: .; d_call: TRBD2; v_call: TRBV7-9; cdr3_nt: TGTGCCAGCAGCTTCGGACTAGCGGGAGTCTCCGGGGAGCTGTTTTTT; cdr3_aa: CASSFGLAGVSGELFF
j_call: TRBJ1-5; clone_size: .; d_call: .; v_call: TRBV27; cdr3_nt: TGTGCCAGCGGGGAGGGCTATCAGCCCCAGCATTTT; cdr3_aa: CASGEGYQPQHF
j_call: TRBJ2-3; clone_size: .; d_call: TRBD1; v_call: TRBV29-1; cdr3_nt: TGCAGCGGGGCACGGACAGGTAGGACAGATACGCAGTATTTT; cdr3_aa: CSGARTGRTDTQYF
j_call: TRBJ1-1; clone_size: .; d_call: .; v_call: TRBV10-2; cdr3_nt: TGCGCCAGCAAAGTGGGCAGCATGAACACTGAAGCTTTCTTT; cdr3_aa: CASKVGSMNTEAFF
j_call: TRBJ2-1; clone_size: few; d_call: .; v_call: TRBV5-6; cdr3_nt: TGTGCCAGCAGCTTTACTAGCTTCCATGAGCAGTTCTTC; cdr3_aa: CASSFTSFHEQFF
j_call: TRBJ2-2; clone_size: .; d_call: .; v_call: TRBV28; cdr3_nt: TGTGCCAGCCATAGGACAACTCACACCGGGGAGCTGTTTTTT; cdr3_aa: CASHRTTHTGELFF
j_call: TRBJ1-5; clone_size: .; d_call: TRBD1; v_call: TRBV27; cdr3_nt: TGTGCCAGCAGTTTAGCCGGGACAGCCAAAAATCAGCCCCAGCATTTT; cdr3_aa: CASSLAGTAKNQPQHF
j_call: TRBJ2-1; clone_size: .; d_call: TRBD2; v_call: TRBV11-3; cdr3_nt: TGTGCCAGCAGCTTTAGCGGGAGGAGCTCCTACAATGAGCAGTTCTTC; cdr3_aa: CASSFSGRSSYNEQFF
j_call: TRBJ1-2; clone_size: .; d_call: TRBD1; v_call: TRBV27; cdr3_nt: TGTGCCAGCAGTTTAACCGGGACAGGGATAGCTAACTATGGCTACACCTTC; cdr3_aa: CASSLTGTGIANYGYTF
j_call: TRBJ2-1; clone_size: .; d_call: TRBD2; v_call: TRBV11-2; cdr3_nt: TGTGCCAGCAGCTCGAAACTAGCGGGAGTTGAGCAGTTCTTC; cdr3_aa: CASSSKLAGVEQFF
j_call: TRBJ2-1; clone_size: once; d_call: TRBD1; v_call: TRBV5-1; cdr3_nt: TGCGCCAGCAGCGACGGGACAGTCCTACAAGGGTCCCACAATGAGCAGTTCTTC; cdr3_aa: CASSDGTVLQGSHNEQFF
j_call: TRBJ2-7; clone_size: .; d_call: .; v_call: TRBV7-6; cdr3_nt: TGTGCCAGCAGCCATCAGGGAGACTACGAGCAGTACTTC; cdr3_aa: CASSHQGDYEQYF
j_call: TRBJ2-7; clone_size: .; d_call: .; v_call: TRBV4-3; cdr3_nt: TGCGCCAGCAGCCATGGGGAGCCGAACGAGCAGTACTTC; cdr3_aa: CASSHGEPNEQYF